Listed here are 27 T cell receptor beta chains from one sample, sequenced in a study of blood T cell repertoires in COVID-19. Assay: immunoSEQ multiplex PCR; the TCRdb copy retains only in-frame clones and omits some. The profile shows about 310,000 clones, 90% of them singletons. Sequenced material: peripheral blood. The receptors shown here come from a woman between 40 and 50 years old with COVID-19, enrolled during active disease.

The rearrangement joins TRBV7-9 to TRBJ2-7; 10 nucleotides align to TRBD2. CDR3 length: 15 amino acids. The junction had 7 bases not matched to a gene; V was cut back by 5 bases and J by 3 bases. The V gene's germline CDR1 is SEHNR and CDR2 FQNEAQ (reference sequence). The CDR3, as DNA: TGTGCCAGCAGCGAAGGAGCGGGAGGGCTCTACGAGCAGTACTTC. Its translation: CASSEGAGGLYEQYF.

This clone was recorded a few times. The chain carries TRBV27 and TRBJ1-6; 7 bases match TRBD1. The CDR3 loop spans 16 amino acids. After removal of 7 bases from V and 5 bases from J, the junction contained 11 bases not matched to a gene. Germline V gene data show CDR1 as MNHEY and CDR2 as SMNVEV (reference sequence). This chain's CDR3 is CASKPRTGFNNSPLHF. CDR3 sequence (DNA): TGTGCCAGCAAGCCGCGGACAGGCTTTAATAATTCACCCCTCCACTTT.

This rearrangement joins TRBV11-2 to TRBJ1-5; D is perhaps TRBD1 (6 bases). The germline V gene encodes CDR1 SGHAT and CDR2 FQNNGV. This CDR3 is 14 amino acids long. With 4 bases removed from V and 4 bases from J, the gap between germline ends came to 11 bases. The CDR3 here is CASSSGTTNQPQHF. DNA for the CDR3: TGTGCCAGCAGCTCGGGGACAACTAATCAGCCCCAGCATTTT.

The rearrangement links TRBV28 to TRBJ1-3; possible D gene TRBD1, 5 bases. CDR3 length: 15 amino acids. The germline V gene has CDR1 MDHEN and CDR2 SYDVKM. Trimming shortened V by 3 bases and J by 4 bases, and 13 bases separated the two germline ends. CDR3: CASSLTGVGGNTIYF. CDR3 bases: TGTGCCAGCAGTTTGACGGGGGTAGGGGGAAACACCATATATTTT.

CDR3 in amino acids: CASSGLGGTNTGELFF. In nucleotides, the CDR3 is TGTGCCAGTAGTGGTTTGGGGGGGACGAACACCGGGGAGCTGTTTTTT. The genes are TRBV19 and TRBJ2-2; 7 nucleotides align to TRBD2. The germline CDR1 and CDR2 sequences are LNHDA and SQIVND (reference sequence). Losses at the gene ends were 5 bases for V and 0 bases for J; bases not matched to a gene: 6. The CDR3 is 16 residues long.

The chain is built from TRBV4-3 and TRBJ2-7; 8 nucleotides match TRBD2. The V gene's germline CDR1 is LGHNA and CDR2 YSLEER. Unmatched junction bases numbered 11, after V lost 5 bases and J lost 2 bases. The CDR3 is made up of 16 amino acids. CDR3 loop: CASSTHPSGSTYEQYF. The DNA of the CDR3 is TGCGCCAGCAGCACACATCCTAGCGGGTCTACCTACGAGCAGTACTTC.

The genes are TRBV15 and TRBJ2-5; 9 positions agree with TRBD2. Germline CDR1 is LNHNV and CDR2 is YYDKDF (reference sequence). After removal of 0 bases from V and 5 bases from J, the junction contained 7 bases not matched to a gene. CDR3 length equals 16 residues. The CDR3 sequence: CATSRDLLAGLETQYF. CDR3 DNA: TGTGCCACCAGCAGAGATCTTCTAGCGGGATTGGAGACCCAGTACTTC.

This clone appeared a few times. The V gene is TRBV7-9, the J gene TRBJ1-6; D unresolved. The V end was cut by 4 bases, the J end by 10 bases, with 11 bases between. This CDR3 spans 13 amino acids. In germline, CDR1 is SEHNR, CDR2 FQNEAQ (reference sequence). The CDR3 protein is CASSSLESSPLHF. CDR3 DNA: TGTGCCAGCAGCTCTCTGGAGAGCTCACCCCTCCACTTT.

The chain employs TRBV4-2 and TRBJ2-7, with 10 bases identical to TRBD2. The CDR3 sequence is 16 residues long. The ends lost 0 bases at V and 5 bases at J; junction bases unmatched: 7. The germline gives CDR1 LGHNA, CDR2 YNFKEQ. The CDR3 nucleotides read TGTGCCAGCAGCCAAGAGAGTCGGCTAGCGGGAGACGAGCAGTACTTC. Amino acids: CASSQESRLAGDEQYF.

The V and J genes are TRBV28 and TRBJ1-1; D uncertain. Trimming cost V 0 bases and J 1 base, with 6 bases left between them. Germline assignment: CDR1 MDHEN and CDR2 SYDVKM. This CDR3 region has 14 residues. CDR3 bases: TGTGCCAGCAGTTTATGGGCCAGGAACACTGAAGCTTTCTTT. Translating gives CASSLWARNTEAFF.

The J gene is TRBJ2-7, the V gene TRBV2; 10 nucleotides agree with TRBD1. The CDR3 is 13 residues long. In germline, CDR1 is SNHLY, CDR2 FYNNEI. After removal of 5 bases from V and 4 bases from J, the junction contained 2 bases not matched to a gene. CDR3 region: CASSLDRGYEQYF. CDR3 bases: TGTGCCAGCAGTTTGGACAGGGGGTACGAGCAGTACTTC.

This rearrangement joins TRBV4-3 to TRBJ2-6; TRBD2 might be the D (5 bases). Per the germline V gene, CDR1 is LGHNA and CDR2 is YSLEER. V shed 4 bases and J shed 2 bases, with 12 bases lying between them. The CDR3 runs 16 residues. The CDR3 spells CASSPWSRAGANVLTF. The CDR3, as DNA: TGCGCCAGCAGCCCCTGGTCGAGGGCTGGGGCCAACGTCCTGACTTTC.

V gene TRBV12-3 or TRBV12-4 combines with J gene TRBJ2-2; D remains ambiguous. Trimming removed 3 bases from V and 4 bases from J, with 6 bases in between. CDR3 size: 13 residues. Here the CDR3 DNA reads TGTGCCAGCAGTTTGATCGGCACCGGGGAGCTGTTTTTT. It specifies CASSLIGTGELFF.

The V and J genes are TRBV2 and TRBJ1-5; perhaps TRBD1 as D (5 bases). Germline CDR1 reads SNHLY; CDR2 reads FYNNEI. The CDR3 length is 12 residues. V shed 8 bases and J shed 4 bases, with 9 bases lying between them. CDR3: CASGKGNQPQHF. CDR3 nucleotide sequence: TGTGCCAGCGGAAAGGGGAATCAGCCCCAGCATTTT.

The table lists this clone with a few counts. The V call is TRBV6-5, the J call TRBJ1-1; D possibly corresponds to TRBD1 (5 bases). The germline V and J ends were trimmed by 2 bases and 0 bases, with 7 bases remaining between them. The germline CDR1 and CDR2 sequences are MNHEY and SVGAGI. This CDR3 contains 14 residues. The CDR3 reads CASSYGHMNTEAFF. CDR3 sequence (DNA): TGTGCCAGCAGTTACGGACACATGAACACTGAAGCTTTCTTT.

This chain connects TRBV28 to TRBJ1-2, with TRBD1 identical over 10 bases. CDR1 is MDHEN, CDR2 SYDVKM, per germline. V lost 3 bases, J lost 4 bases, and 5 bases stayed unmatched. The CDR3 covers 15 residues. CDR3 sequence reads: CASSFPRQGAYGYTF. The CDR3 bases are TGTGCCAGCAGTTTCCCCCGACAGGGGGCCTATGGCTACACCTTC.

The chain is built from TRBV7-6 and TRBJ2-3; D possibly corresponds to TRBD2 (6 bases). Looked up from germline, CDR1 is SGHVS and CDR2 is FNYEAQ. Trimming shortened V by 5 bases and J by 0 bases, and 15 bases separated the two germline ends. CDR3 length equals 16 residues. The CDR3 loop is CASSQLAAGSTDTQYF. The CDR3 DNA reads TGTGCCAGCAGCCAATTAGCGGCAGGGAGCACAGATACGCAGTATTTT.

The chain combines TRBV28 with TRBJ1-2; D is ambiguous. The CDR3 extends over 16 amino acids. V dropped 8 bases and J dropped 4 bases, with 23 bases sitting between them. CDR1 MDHEN and CDR2 SYDVKM come from the germline V gene. CDR3 sequence: CASEGPLRRRLYGYTF. CDR3 nucleotides: TGTGCCAGCGAAGGACCCTTACGCAGGAGGCTCTATGGCTACACCTTC.

This chain joins TRBV5-8 and TRBJ2-1; D unclear. The CDR3 consists of 13 residues. Germline loops: CDR1 SGHTS, CDR2 YDEGEE. Trimming removed 4 bases from V and 7 bases from J, with 12 bases in between. The CDR3 nucleotides are TGTGCCAGCAGCCCCTATATCTTGAATGAGCAGTTCTTC. Residues: CASSPYILNEQFF.

The J gene is TRBJ1-1, the V gene TRBV24-1; 7 bases align to TRBD1. J lost 3 bases, V lost 5 bases, and 8 bases had no gene match. Germline-derived CDR1 and CDR2 are KGHDR and SFDVKD. This CDR3 is built from 15 residues. The CDR3 sequence: CATSVRTQGHTEAFF. CDR3 nucleotides: TGTGCCACCAGTGTCCGAACACAGGGGCACACTGAAGCTTTCTTT.

The chain links TRBV6-5 to TRBJ2-7; D is perhaps TRBD1 (5 bases). V lost 6 bases and J lost 3, with 18 bases in between. Germline CDR1 is MNHEY and CDR2 is SVGAGI. The CDR3 covers 15 residues. CDR3 amino acids: CASSSHVGRNYEQYF. The CDR3 region has the DNA TGTGCCAGCAGCTCCCACGTGGGGCGGAACTACGAGCAGTACTTC.

This rearrangement joins TRBV27 to TRBJ2-7; TRBD2 aligns across 7 bases. The CDR3 is 13 amino acids. Germline loops: CDR1 MNHEY, CDR2 SMNVEV (reference sequence). The V segment lost 7 bases and the J segment 6 bases; nucleotides outside the gene matches: 9. This CDR3 is CASIRLAPLEQYF. CDR3 sequence (DNA): TGTGCCAGCATTCGACTAGCTCCTCTCGAGCAGTACTTC.

The chain links TRBV19 to TRBJ1-2; D perhaps matches TRBD1 (5 bases). The CDR3 loop spans 13 amino acids. Trimming pared 1 base from V and 6 bases from J, leaving 9 bases between. Germline V gene lookup returns CDR1 LNHDA and CDR2 SQIVND (reference sequence). The CDR3 region has the DNA TGTGCCAGTAGTATAGTAGGAGGGGATGGCTACACCTTC. Its protein product is CASSIVGGDGYTF.

The chain uses TRBV30 and TRBJ2-1; D gene uncertain. This CDR3 comprises 12 residues. Germline CDR1 reads GTSNPN; CDR2 reads SVGIG (reference sequence). The V end was cut by 2 bases, the J end by 5 bases, with 7 bases between. CDR3 in amino acids: CAWSPSDNEQFF. Here the CDR3 DNA reads TGTGCCTGGAGTCCGTCCGACAATGAGCAGTTCTTC. Drawing the rest from reference TRBV30 and TRBJ2-1, the complete variable domain is SQTIHQWPATLVQPVGSPLSLECTVEGTSNPNLYWYRQAAGRGLQLLFYSVGIGQISSEVPQNLSASRPQDRQFILSSKKLLLSDSGFYLCAWSPSDNEQFFGPGTRLTVL.

This rearrangement joins TRBV19 to TRBJ2-1, with TRBD1 matching 7 bases. J gave up 2 bases and V 2 bases, and 3 bases lay outside the gene matches. The CDR3 is made up of 15 amino acids. The germline V gene encodes CDR1 LNHDA and CDR2 SQIVND (reference sequence). As DNA, the CDR3 is TGTGCCAGTAGTATAAGGCAGGGGGCCTACAATGAGCAGTTCTTC. Translated, it gives CASSIRQGAYNEQFF.

The genes are TRBV29-1 and TRBJ2-7, with D tentatively TRBD2 (6 bases). Germline CDR1 is SQVTM and CDR2 is ANQGSEA. Trimming took off 7 bases at V and 5 bases at J, with 12 bases between the two ends. This CDR3 has 11 residues. CDR3 sequence reads: CSAHRRDEQYF. DNA of the CDR3: TGCAGCGCCCACAGGAGGGACGAGCAGTACTTC.

The rearrangement links TRBV15 to TRBJ2-1; 12 nucleotides agree with TRBD2. J gave up 6 bases and V 2 bases, and 8 bases lay outside the gene matches. The germline V gene encodes CDR1 LNHNV and CDR2 YYDKDF (reference sequence). This CDR3 comprises 17 residues. For the CDR3, the DNA is TGTGCCACCAGCAGATTCTCGCTAGCGGGGGGGCTCAATGAGCAGTTCTTC. Protein sequence: CATSRFSLAGGLNEQFF.